This T cell receptor beta chain was observed in a study of T cells after yellow fever vaccination. Findings of the study overall: Of the clonotypes, a small share occurred in both CD4 and CD8 compartments. Most clones from primary vaccination were detected again post-booster (about 96% CD4, 88% CD8).

The length of the CDR3 is 14 residues. Germline CDR1 DFQATT, CDR2 SNEGSKA (reference sequence). V gave up 3 bases and J gave up 5 bases; unmatched junction bases: 9. This clonotype was seen a handful of times. Its specificity is unknown. TCRdb recomputed calls from the 5' RACE reads with MiXCR, one row per CDR3 protein. The sample carries 200,000 to 250,000 distinct CDR3 sequences, less than 8.5% recorded once. The sequences come from CD4+ T cells sorted from PBMCs, collected 15 days after the yellow fever booster vaccination. The clonotype comes from a man aged 25 to 40 who received the YFV17D yellow fever vaccine. The V gene is TRBV20-1, the J gene TRBJ2-5, with TRBD2 identical over 7 bases. The CDR3 DNA reads TGCAGTGCTAGGAGACTAGCAATATCGGAGACCCAGTACTTC. Its protein product is CSARRLAISETQYF.